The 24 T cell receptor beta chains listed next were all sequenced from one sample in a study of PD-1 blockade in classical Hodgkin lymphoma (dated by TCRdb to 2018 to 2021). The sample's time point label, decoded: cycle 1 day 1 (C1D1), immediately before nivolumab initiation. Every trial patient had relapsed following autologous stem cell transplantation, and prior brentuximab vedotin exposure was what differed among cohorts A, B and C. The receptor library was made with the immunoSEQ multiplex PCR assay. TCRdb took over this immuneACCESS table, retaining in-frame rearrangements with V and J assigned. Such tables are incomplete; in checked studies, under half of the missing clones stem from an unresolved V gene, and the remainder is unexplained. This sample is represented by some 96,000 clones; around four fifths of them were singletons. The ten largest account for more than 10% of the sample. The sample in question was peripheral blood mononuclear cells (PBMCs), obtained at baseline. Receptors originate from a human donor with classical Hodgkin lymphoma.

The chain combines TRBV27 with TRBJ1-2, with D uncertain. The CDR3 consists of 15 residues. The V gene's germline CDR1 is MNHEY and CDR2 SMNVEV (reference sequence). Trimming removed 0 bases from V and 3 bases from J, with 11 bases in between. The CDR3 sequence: CASSLSELPYYGYTF. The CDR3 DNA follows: TGTGCCAGCAGTTTATCAGAGCTACCCTACTATGGCTACACCTTC.

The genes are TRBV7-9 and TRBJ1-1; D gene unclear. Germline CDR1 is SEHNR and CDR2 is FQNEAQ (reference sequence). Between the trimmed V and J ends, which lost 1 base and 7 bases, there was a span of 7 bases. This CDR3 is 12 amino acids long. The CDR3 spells CASSLEFGEAFF. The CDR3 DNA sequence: TGTGCCAGCAGCTTAGAATTTGGTGAAGCTTTCTTT. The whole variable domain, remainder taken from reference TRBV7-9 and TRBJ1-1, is DTGVSQNPRHKITKRGQNVTFRCDPISEHNRLYWYRQTLGQGPEFLTYFQNEAQLEKSRLLSDRFSAERPKGSFSTLEIQRTEQGDSAMYLCASSLEFGEAFFGQGTRLTVV.

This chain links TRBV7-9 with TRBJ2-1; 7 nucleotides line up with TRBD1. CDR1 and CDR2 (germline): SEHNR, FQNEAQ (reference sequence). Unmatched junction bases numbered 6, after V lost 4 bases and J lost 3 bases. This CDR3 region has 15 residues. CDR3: CASSYRGSNYNEQFF. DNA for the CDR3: TGTGCCAGCAGCTACAGGGGTAGTAACTACAATGAGCAGTTCTTC.

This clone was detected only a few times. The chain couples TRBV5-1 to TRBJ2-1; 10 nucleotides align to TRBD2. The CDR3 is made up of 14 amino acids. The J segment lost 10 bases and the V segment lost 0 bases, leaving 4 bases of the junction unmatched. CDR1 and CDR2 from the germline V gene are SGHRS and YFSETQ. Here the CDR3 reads CASSLALAGTEQFF. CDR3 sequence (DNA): TGCGCCAGCAGCTTGGCACTAGCGGGGACCGAGCAGTTCTTC.

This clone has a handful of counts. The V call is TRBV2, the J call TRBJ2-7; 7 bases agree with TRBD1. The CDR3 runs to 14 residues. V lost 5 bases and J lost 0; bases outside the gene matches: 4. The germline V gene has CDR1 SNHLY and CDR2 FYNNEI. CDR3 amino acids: CASSWDSFSYEQYF. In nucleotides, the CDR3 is TGTGCCAGCAGTTGGGACAGTTTCTCCTACGAGCAGTACTTC.

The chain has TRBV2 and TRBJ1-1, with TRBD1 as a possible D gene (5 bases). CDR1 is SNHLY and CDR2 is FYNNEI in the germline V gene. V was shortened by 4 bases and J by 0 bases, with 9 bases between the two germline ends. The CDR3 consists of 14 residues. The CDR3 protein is CASSATTVNTEAFF. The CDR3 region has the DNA TGTGCCAGCAGTGCAACGACAGTGAACACTGAAGCTTTCTTT. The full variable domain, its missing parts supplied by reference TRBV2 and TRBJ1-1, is EPEVTQTPSHQVTQMGQEVILRCVPISNHLYFYWYRQILGQKVEFLVSFYNNEISEKSEIFDDQFSVERPDGSNFTLKIRSTKLEDSAMYFCASSATTVNTEAFFGQGTRLTVV.

DNA for the CDR3: TGTGCCAGCTCACCGGTTCTGCATACCGAGTACAATGAGCAGTTCTTC. Protein sequence: CASSPVLHTEYNEQFF. The chain has TRBV18 and TRBJ2-1; D remains ambiguous. Germline values: CDR1 KGHSH, CDR2 LQKENI. The CDR3 runs 16 residues. The ends were cut back, 3 bases at V and 4 bases at J, with 16 bases in the middle. The full variable domain, its missing parts supplied by reference TRBV18 and TRBJ2-1, is NAGVMQNPRHLVRRRGQEARLRCSPMKGHSHVYWYRQLPEEGLKFMVYLQKENIIDESGMPKERFSAEFPKEGPSILRIQQVVRGDSAAYFCASSPVLHTEYNEQFFGPGTRLTVL.

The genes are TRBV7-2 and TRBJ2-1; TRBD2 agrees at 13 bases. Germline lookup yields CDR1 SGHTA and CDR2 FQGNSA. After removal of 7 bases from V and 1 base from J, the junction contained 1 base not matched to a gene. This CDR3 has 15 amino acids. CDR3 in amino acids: CASKLAGGSYNEQFF. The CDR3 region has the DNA TGTGCCAGCAAACTAGCGGGAGGGTCCTACAATGAGCAGTTCTTC.

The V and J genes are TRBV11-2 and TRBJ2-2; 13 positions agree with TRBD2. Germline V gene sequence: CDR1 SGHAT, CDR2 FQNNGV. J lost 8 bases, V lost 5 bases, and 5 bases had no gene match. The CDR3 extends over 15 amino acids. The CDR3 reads CASSPRTSGSGELFF. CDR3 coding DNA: TGTGCCAGCAGCCCCAGGACTAGCGGGAGTGGGGAGCTGTTTTTT.

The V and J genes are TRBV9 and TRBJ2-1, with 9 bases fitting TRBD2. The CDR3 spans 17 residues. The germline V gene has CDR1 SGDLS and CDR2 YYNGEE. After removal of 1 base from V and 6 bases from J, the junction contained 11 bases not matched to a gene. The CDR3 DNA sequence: TGTGCCAGCAGCGTAACGGGAGGGGGACTAGCTGCCAATGAGCAGTTCTTC. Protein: CASSVTGGGLAANEQFF.

The CDR3, as DNA: TGTGCCAGCTCACCGCTTCACGGCGACACTGAAGCTTTCTTT. Its protein is CASSPLHGDTEAFF. V gene TRBV18 combines with J gene TRBJ1-1, with unresolved D. V was trimmed by 3 bases and J by 3 bases, leaving 11 bases between them. CDR1 and CDR2 from the germline V gene are KGHSH and LQKENI. This CDR3 has 14 residues.

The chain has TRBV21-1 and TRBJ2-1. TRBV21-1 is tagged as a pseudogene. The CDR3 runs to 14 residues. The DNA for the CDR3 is TGTGCCAGCAGCAAAGGGCTGGCGACCAATGAGCAGTTCTTC. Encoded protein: CASSKGLATNEQFF.

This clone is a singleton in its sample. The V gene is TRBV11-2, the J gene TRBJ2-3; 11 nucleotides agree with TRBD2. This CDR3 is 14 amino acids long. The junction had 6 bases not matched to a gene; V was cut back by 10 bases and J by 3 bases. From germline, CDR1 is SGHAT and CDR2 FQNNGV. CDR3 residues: CATSSGRGTDTQYF. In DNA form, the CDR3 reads TGTGCCACCAGTAGCGGGAGGGGAACAGATACGCAGTATTTT.

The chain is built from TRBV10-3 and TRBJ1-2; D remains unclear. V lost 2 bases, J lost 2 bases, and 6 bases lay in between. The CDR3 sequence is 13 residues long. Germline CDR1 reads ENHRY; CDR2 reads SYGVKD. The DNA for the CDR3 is TGTGCCATCAGTGAGACAGAAAACTATGGCTACACCTTC. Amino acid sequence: CAISETENYGYTF.

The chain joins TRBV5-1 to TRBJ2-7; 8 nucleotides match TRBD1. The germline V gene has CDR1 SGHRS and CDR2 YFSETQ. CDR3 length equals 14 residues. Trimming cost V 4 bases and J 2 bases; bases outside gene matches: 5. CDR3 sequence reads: CASSLDRVTYEQYF. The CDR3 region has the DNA TGCGCCAGCAGCCTGGACAGGGTAACCTACGAGCAGTACTTC.

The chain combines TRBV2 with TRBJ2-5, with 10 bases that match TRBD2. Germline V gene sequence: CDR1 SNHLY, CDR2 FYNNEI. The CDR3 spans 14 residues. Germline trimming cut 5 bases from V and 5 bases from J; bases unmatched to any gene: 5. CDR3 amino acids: CASSRSSGGETQYF. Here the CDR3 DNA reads TGTGCCAGCAGTCGCTCTAGCGGGGGTGAGACCCAGTACTTC.

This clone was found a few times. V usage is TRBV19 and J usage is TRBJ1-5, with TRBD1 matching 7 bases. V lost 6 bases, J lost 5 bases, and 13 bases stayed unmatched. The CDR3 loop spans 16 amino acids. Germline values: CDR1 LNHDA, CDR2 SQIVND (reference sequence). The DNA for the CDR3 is TGTGCCAGTAGAATGCCACAGGGGAAAGGAGATCAGCCCCAGCATTTT. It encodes CASRMPQGKGDQPQHF.

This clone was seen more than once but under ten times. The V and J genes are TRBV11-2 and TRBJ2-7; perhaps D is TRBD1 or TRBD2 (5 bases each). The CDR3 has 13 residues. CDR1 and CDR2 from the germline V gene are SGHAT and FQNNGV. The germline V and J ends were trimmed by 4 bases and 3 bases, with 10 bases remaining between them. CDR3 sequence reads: CASSWDDFYEQYF. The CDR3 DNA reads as TGTGCCAGCAGCTGGGACGACTTCTACGAGCAGTACTTC.

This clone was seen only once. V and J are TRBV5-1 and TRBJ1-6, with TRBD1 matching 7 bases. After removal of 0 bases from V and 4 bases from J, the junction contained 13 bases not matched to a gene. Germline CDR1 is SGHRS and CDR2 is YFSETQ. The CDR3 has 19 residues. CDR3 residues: CASSLGARRDSQYNSPLHF. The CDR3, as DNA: TGCGCCAGCAGCTTGGGAGCCCGCCGGGACAGCCAATATAATTCACCCCTCCACTTT.

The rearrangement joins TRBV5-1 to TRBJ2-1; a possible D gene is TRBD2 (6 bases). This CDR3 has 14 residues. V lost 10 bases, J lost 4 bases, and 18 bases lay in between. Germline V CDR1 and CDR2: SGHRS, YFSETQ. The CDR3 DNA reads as TGCGCCTCGACACCCGGGACTCTATACAATGAGCAGTTCTTC. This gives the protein CASTPGTLYNEQFF. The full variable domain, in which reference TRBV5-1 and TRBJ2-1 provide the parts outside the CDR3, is KAGVTQTPRYLIKTRGQQVTLSCSPISGHRSVSWYQQTPGQGLQFLFEYFSETQRNKGNFPGRFSGRQFSNSRSEMNVSTLELGDSALYLCASTPGTLYNEQFFGPGTRLTVL.

This chain's CDR3 is CASSSRTYGYEQYF. The DNA of the CDR3 is TGTGCCAGTAGTTCTCGGACCTACGGCTACGAGCAGTACTTC. The chain has TRBV19 and TRBJ2-7; D is undetermined. V lost 5 bases to trimming and J lost 3 bases, with 14 bases between them. Germline-derived CDR1 and CDR2 are LNHDA and SQIVND (reference sequence). The CDR3 sequence is 14 residues long.

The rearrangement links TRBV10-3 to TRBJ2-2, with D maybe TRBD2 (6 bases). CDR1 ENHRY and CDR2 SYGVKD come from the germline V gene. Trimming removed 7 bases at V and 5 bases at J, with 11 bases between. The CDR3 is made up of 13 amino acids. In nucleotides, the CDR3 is TGTGCCATCACTAGCGCAGAAACCGGGGAGCTGTTTTTT. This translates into CAITSAETGELFF.

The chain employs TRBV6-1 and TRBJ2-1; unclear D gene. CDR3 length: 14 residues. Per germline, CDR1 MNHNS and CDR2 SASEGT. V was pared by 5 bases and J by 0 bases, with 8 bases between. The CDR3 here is CASSTTYSYNEQFF. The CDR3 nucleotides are TGTGCCAGCAGTACAACCTACTCCTACAATGAGCAGTTCTTC.

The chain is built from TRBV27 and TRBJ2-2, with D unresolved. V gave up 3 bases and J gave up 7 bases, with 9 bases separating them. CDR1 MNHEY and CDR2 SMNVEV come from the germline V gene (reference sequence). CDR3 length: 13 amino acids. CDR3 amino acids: CASSFTHIGELFF. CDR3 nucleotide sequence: TGTGCCAGCAGTTTTACCCACATCGGGGAGCTGTTTTTT.